Included here is one T cell receptor beta chain sequence, with context. The data originate from a study of cytomegalovirus exposure and HLA in healthy donors. The PCR used 60 Vbeta and 13 Jbeta primers. Sequencing used immunoSEQ multiplex PCR; TCRdb keeps in-frame clones, though not all of them. The data hold fewer than 130,000 clones, with around 70% observed a single time. V was pared by 2 bases and J by 2 bases, with 15 bases of the junction left unmatched. Germline CDR1 reads MGHRA; CDR2 reads YSYEKL. This CDR3 is 19 amino acids long. This TCR derives from a man in his forties in good health and CMV-seropositive. Sequenced sample: PBMCs. The J gene is TRBJ2-5, the V gene TRBV4-1, with 9 nucleotides matching TRBD2. CDR3 amino acids: CASSQKVLAGVFLQETQYF. The CDR3 DNA sequence: TGCGCCAGCAGCCAAAAAGTTTTAGCGGGAGTATTCTTACAAGAGACCCAGTACTTC.